A selection of T cell receptor beta chains follows, all from one sample in a study of OX40 agonist ivuxolimab in advanced cancers. Clones were read by immunoSEQ multiplex PCR, and TCRdb kept only the in-frame ones, dropping some. Here the sample spans approximately 82,000 clones, roughly 92% being singletons. This sample comprised CD4+ or CD8+ T cells sorted from blood, obtained in a trial of the OX40 agonist ivuxolimab. These receptors came from an adult with an advanced solid tumor such as melanoma, head and neck, liver or kidney cancer. Each CDR3 is given without its conserved first and last residue.

j_call v_call cdr3_aa
TRBJ1-2 TRBV9 ASSPRTEANYGYT
TRBJ2-1 TRBV5-6 ASSRYNEQF
TRBJ2-5 TRBV19 ASSYGGSRETQY
TRBJ1-1 TRBV11-2 ASSRIGAGNTEAF
TRBJ1-3 TRBV11-2 ASTRRFAGNTIY
TRBJ2-3 TRBV5-8 ASSFDGAFTDTQY
TRBJ2-2 TRBV5-1 ASSLAGGTENTGELF
TRBJ1-2 TRBV7-9 ASSLVRRDNPNYGYT
TRBJ2-2 TRBV29-1 SVDGGMTGELF
TRBJ2-7 TRBV6-5 ASSPPAGSYEQY
TRBJ2-5 TRBV10-3 AASGGDQETQY
TRBJ1-3 TRBV30 AWSVWGGSSGNTIY
TRBJ1-1 TRBV7-9 ASSLDLRQTF
TRBJ2-2 TRBV27 AASTRLGGELF
TRBJ1-5 TRBV4-1 ASSQEMRRDQPQH
TRBJ2-5 TRBV11-3 ASSPQRAHLGETQY
TRBJ2-3 TRBV10-1 ASSDVGSTDTQY
TRBJ1-4 TRBV6-6 ASHLTGLTEKLF
TRBJ1-4 TRBV6-1 ASSSGTGLGKLF
TRBJ2-5 TRBV2 ASSGVGGVETQY
TRBJ1-5 TRBV5-8 ASSLGAAVSSNQPQH
. TRBV9 ASSVDPATSGGRNEQY
TRBJ2-7 TRBV6-1 ASSDLAGGVYEQY
TRBJ2-3 TRBV30 AWSVGLAGYDTQY
TRBJ2-2 TRBV19 ASSGTSLVSPGELF
TRBJ1-2 TRBV11-1 ASSLAGRGLGYT
TRBJ2-1 TRBV6-5 AGSYSGTRVEQF
TRBJ1-2 TRBV2 ASSGQFNYGYT
TRBJ2-7 TRBV29-1 SVVRDGPYEQY
TRBJ2-1 TRBV2 ASSAGDSWEQF
TRBJ2-3 TRBV6-5 ASSFRRGKGDTQY
TRBJ2-1 TRBV27 ASSFLTANEQF
TRBJ2-1 TRBV6-5 ASSRTEYNEQF
TRBJ2-5 TRBV27 ASSLITGGLPGSTQY
TRBJ2-3 TRBV9 ASSPRGGMDTQY
TRBJ1-1 TRBV7-2 ASSSRQGGTEAF
TRBJ2-2 TRBV6-1 ATRGLAGAIGELF
TRBJ2-3 TRBV29-1 SVEEMWGDTQY
TRBJ1-3 TRBV10-3 AISDPGIRSGNTIY
TRBJ2-7 TRBV19 ATSRSTEAYEQY
TRBJ2-2 TRBV30 AWSPGTGLTGELF
TRBJ1-4 TRBV19 ASSDINPGEKLF
TRBJ2-6 TRBV18 ASSPNQGTGANVLT
TRBJ1-1 TRBV13 ASSLDRSNTEAF
TRBJ2-1 TRBV11-2 ASSLRTGNNEQF
TRBJ2-5 TRBV27 ASSLIARETQY
TRBJ1-1 TRBV7-9 ASSLTADEAF
TRBJ1-5 TRBV6-5 ASSYQGQGDQPQH
TRBJ1-5 TRBV30 AWSVGQGYNQPQH
TRBJ2-3 TRBV7-3 ASSLSPGRDTQY
TRBJ2-7 TRBV11-3 ASSLGPPSYEQY
TRBJ2-3 TRBV30 AWSRGQGADTQY
TRBJ1-2 TRBV9 ASSPGLYGYT
TRBJ2-6 TRBV28 ASSSSGANVLT